The rows below give T cell receptor beta chains drawn from one sample of a study of blood T cell repertoires in COVID-19. Profiling relied on immunoSEQ multiplex PCR, and the TCRdb table lists in-frame clones only, not all of them. This sample has approximately 500,000 clones; around 85% occur once, and the top ten carry roughly 3.2%. Sequencing input: peripheral blood. These receptors originate from a human donor in a cohort sampled during active COVID-19. The CDR3 runs from the conserved cysteine through the conserved F or W. The D gene is left open where the match is weak. The size entry is marked missing in some rows and otherwise reads once, few, many or a size class.

CDR3 length: 14; J gene: TRBJ2-1; clone size: .; D gene: TRBD2; V gene: TRBV29-1; CDR3 DNA: TGCAGCGTAGCGGGAGGGAACGTCCACAATGAGCAGTTCTTC; CDR3 protein: CSVAGGNVHNEQFF
CDR3 length: 13; J gene: TRBJ2-2; clone size: .; D gene: .; V gene: TRBV29-1; CDR3 DNA: TGCAGCGTTGAATCACAGGGAACCGGGGAGCTGTTTTTT; CDR3 protein: CSVESQGTGELFF
CDR3 length: 13; J gene: TRBJ2-3; clone size: .; D gene: .; V gene: TRBV7-3; CDR3 DNA: TGTGCCAGCAGCTTACCAGGGACAGATACGCAGTATTTT; CDR3 protein: CASSLPGTDTQYF
CDR3 length: 16; J gene: TRBJ2-7; clone size: .; D gene: TRBD1; V gene: TRBV28; CDR3 DNA: TGTGCCAGCAGTTCGTTCGACAGGGGAATTTGGTACGAGCAGTACTTC; CDR3 protein: CASSSFDRGIWYEQYF
CDR3 length: 15; J gene: TRBJ1-1; clone size: .; D gene: .; V gene: TRBV27; CDR3 DNA: TGTGCCAGCAGTTTATTGGGCCAGGGGAACACTGAAGCTTTCTTT; CDR3 protein: CASSLLGQGNTEAFF
CDR3 length: 14; J gene: TRBJ2-3; clone size: .; D gene: TRBD2; V gene: TRBV18; CDR3 DNA: TGTGCCAGCTCACCAACTAGCGCGACAGATACGCAGTATTTT; CDR3 protein: CASSPTSATDTQYF
CDR3 length: 13; J gene: TRBJ2-7; clone size: .; D gene: .; V gene: TRBV7-6; CDR3 DNA: TGTGCCAGCAGCTTAGGGGCTACCGGCGAGCAGTACTTC; CDR3 protein: CASSLGATGEQYF
CDR3 length: 15; J gene: TRBJ1-1; clone size: once; D gene: TRBD1; V gene: TRBV7-2; CDR3 DNA: TGTGCCAGCAGCTTCGGGACAGGGTTGGGAACTGAAGCTTTCTTT; CDR3 protein: CASSFGTGLGTEAFF
CDR3 length: 14; J gene: TRBJ1-1; clone size: .; D gene: .; V gene: TRBV7-8; CDR3 DNA: TGTGCCAGCAGCTTAGGGGTAGGGGGACCTGAAGCTTTCTTT; CDR3 protein: CASSLGVGGPEAFF
CDR3 length: 12; J gene: TRBJ1-1; clone size: .; D gene: .; V gene: TRBV19; CDR3 DNA: TGTGCCAGTAGTCACAGCCAAGCTGAAGCTTTCTTT; CDR3 protein: CASSHSQAEAFF
CDR3 length: 18; J gene: TRBJ2-2; clone size: once; D gene: TRBD2; V gene: TRBV9; CDR3 DNA: TGTGCCAGCAGCCCTAGACTAGCGGGAGGGCCAAGGACCGGGGAGCTGTTTTTT; CDR3 protein: CASSPRLAGGPRTGELFF
CDR3 length: 15; J gene: TRBJ1-6; clone size: .; D gene: .; V gene: TRBV27; CDR3 DNA: TGTGCCAGCGTTTCCCGACAGGAGTATAATTCACCCCTCCACTTT; CDR3 protein: CASVSRQEYNSPLHF
CDR3 length: 12; J gene: TRBJ1-1; clone size: .; D gene: .; V gene: TRBV29-1; CDR3 DNA: TGCAGCGGGGCGGGTGTGGACACTGAAGCTTTCTTT; CDR3 protein: CSGAGVDTEAFF
CDR3 length: 13; J gene: TRBJ2-7; clone size: .; D gene: .; V gene: TRBV6-5; CDR3 DNA: TGTGCCAGCACACTGACAGGCCACAACGAGCAGTACTTC; CDR3 protein: CASTLTGHNEQYF
CDR3 length: 13; J gene: TRBJ2-5; clone size: .; D gene: .; V gene: TRBV7-2; CDR3 DNA: TGTGCCAGTACGGGACTTGAAAAAGAGACCCAGTACTTC; CDR3 protein: CASTGLEKETQYF
CDR3 length: 13; J gene: TRBJ2-3; clone size: .; D gene: TRBD1; V gene: TRBV5-1; CDR3 DNA: TGCGCCAGCAGCGGGACAGCCACAGATACGCAGTATTTT; CDR3 protein: CASSGTATDTQYF
CDR3 length: 16; J gene: TRBJ1-5; clone size: .; D gene: .; V gene: TRBV28; CDR3 DNA: TGTGCCAGCAGTTTGCATCCCGGGTTTAGCAATCAGCCCCAGCATTTT; CDR3 protein: CASSLHPGFSNQPQHF
CDR3 length: 18; J gene: TRBJ2-7; clone size: .; D gene: TRBD1; V gene: TRBV5-8; CDR3 DNA: TGTGCCAGCAGCTTGTTGGGGACAGCTCCTTCTATGTCCTACGAGCAGTACTTC; CDR3 protein: CASSLLGTAPSMSYEQYF